These T cell receptor beta chains were read from a single sample in a study of cytomegalovirus exposure and HLA in healthy donors. Assay used: immunoSEQ multiplex PCR; TCRdb lists only in-frame clones, some missing. The repertoire holds 150,000 to 200,000 clones, with around 81% as singletons. Material: PBMCs. Every receptor here comes from a young man in good health and CMV-seropositive. Both conserved end residues are part of each CDR3. D genes are given only for firm matches. Clone sizes are given selectively: once, few, many, or a class where the clone is expanded.

CDR3 protein,CDR3 DNA,J gene,V gene,D gene,clone size
CASSLRRGYEQYF,TGTGCCAGCAGCTTGAGGCGGGGCTACGAGCAGTACTTC,TRBJ2-7,TRBV5-5,-,once
CASGLVIDGVGALNQPQHF,TGTGCTAGTGGTTTGGTAATTGACGGGGTGGGGGCCCTCAATCAGCCCCAGCATTTT,TRBJ1-5,TRBV12-5,-,-
CASSPPHNEKLFF,TGTGCCAGCTCACCACCTCATAATGAAAAACTGTTTTTT,TRBJ1-4,TRBV18,-,once
CASSPPSNSYNSPLHF,TGTGCCAGCTCACCACCGAGTAACTCCTATAATTCACCCCTCCACTTT,TRBJ1-6,TRBV18,-,-
CASSFSGGISPLHF,TGTGCCAGCAGTTTCTCCGGGGGTATCTCACCCCTCCACTTT,TRBJ1-6,TRBV27,-,-
CASSSLRETQYF,TGTGCCAGCAGTTCTCTGCGGGAGACCCAGTACTTC,TRBJ2-5,TRBV6-5,-,-
CASSQDWSVLQISNQPQHF,TGCGCCAGCAGCCAAGATTGGTCGGTTCTACAGATTAGCAATCAGCCCCAGCATTTT,TRBJ1-5,TRBV4-1,-,-
CASSLGNEQYF,TGTGCCAGCAGCTTAGGTAACGAGCAGTACTTC,TRBJ2-7,TRBV7-8,-,-
CASSSQETQYF,TGTGCCAGCAGCTCGCAAGAGACCCAGTACTTC,TRBJ2-5,TRBV5-6,-,-
CASSPAGGSTDTQYF,TGTGCCAGCTCACCGGCAGGGGGGAGCACAGATACGCAGTATTTT,TRBJ2-3,TRBV18,-,-
CASSGTANTEAFF,TGTGCCAGCAGCGGGACAGCGAACACTGAAGCTTTCTTT,TRBJ1-1,TRBV5-6,TRBD1,once
CASSSTGTGHYEQYF,TGTGCCAGCAGCTCTACCGGGACAGGTCACTACGAGCAGTACTTC,TRBJ2-7,TRBV11-3,TRBD1,-
CASSPPAGLKTF,TGTGCCAGCTCACCACCCGCGGGGCTTAAAACCTTC,TRBJ1-2,TRBV18,-,-
CASSEEDRPFYEQYF,TGTGCCAGCAGTGAAGAAGACAGGCCTTTTTACGAGCAGTACTTC,TRBJ2-7,TRBV6-1,-,few
CASSQDNGGGSGYTF,TGCGCCAGCAGCCAAGATAATGGGGGGGGCTCTGGCTACACCTTC,TRBJ1-2,TRBV4-1,-,-
CASRSGVAEGDTQYF,TGTGCTAGCAGGTCCGGGGTAGCGGAAGGGGATACGCAGTATTTT,TRBJ2-3,TRBV7-7,-,-
CASSPRTGGSTGELFF,TGTGCCAGCAGCCCCCGGACAGGGGGAAGCACCGGGGAGCTGTTTTTT,TRBJ2-2,TRBV11-3,TRBD1,once
CASSPGQIYEQYF,TGCGCCAGCAGTCCGGGACAGATCTACGAGCAGTACTTC,TRBJ2-7,TRBV4-1,TRBD1,-
CAWSVAGGTGELFF,TGTGCCTGGAGTGTGGCAGGGGGCACCGGGGAGCTGTTTTTT,TRBJ2-2,TRBV30,TRBD1,-
CATSRPQGDYNEQFF,TGTGCCACCAGCAGACCTCAGGGGGACTACAATGAGCAGTTCTTC,TRBJ2-1,TRBV15,TRBD1,-
CASGFTDNTEAFF,TGTGCTAGTGGTTTCACAGACAACACTGAAGCTTTCTTT,TRBJ1-1,TRBV12-5,-,-
CAITPEAGGAAGEQFF,TGTGCCATCACCCCCGAAGCGGGGGGGGCGGCGGGTGAGCAGTTCTTC,TRBJ2-1,TRBV10-3,TRBD2,-
CASSARTGLSEQYF,TGTGCCAGCAGTGCGAGGACAGGGTTGAGTGAGCAGTACTTC,TRBJ2-7,TRBV6-6,TRBD1,-
CASSIFGGGTGEKLFF,TGTGCCAGCAGTATATTCGGGGGAGGGACGGGTGAAAAACTGTTTTTT,TRBJ1-4,TRBV5-4,-,-
CASSMGTGYTEAFF,TGTGCCAGTAGTATGGGGACAGGGTACACTGAAGCTTTCTTT,TRBJ1-1,TRBV19,TRBD1,-
CASSLQGSGEKLFF,TGTGCCAGCAGCTTACAGGGTTCCGGGGAAAAACTGTTTTTT,TRBJ1-4,TRBV7-9,-,-
CASSPAGGEKLFF,TGTGCCAGCTCACCGGCAGGGGGTGAAAAACTGTTTTTT,TRBJ1-4,TRBV18,TRBD1,many
CASSPYSGRETQYF,TGTGCCAGCAGCCCTTACTCAGGCCGAGAGACCCAGTACTTC,TRBJ2-5,TRBV14,-,-
CASSFSPGGGTYNSPLHF,TGTGCCAGCAGCTTTTCCCCGGGGGGGGGAACATATAATTCACCCCTCCACTTT,TRBJ1-6,TRBV11-2,-,-
CASSFIRDSRGEKLFF,TGTGCCAGCAGCTTCATCCGGGACAGTCGGGGTGAAAAACTGTTTTTT,TRBJ1-4,TRBV7-9,TRBD1,-
CAWSDRGQTEAFF,TGTGCCTGGAGTGACAGGGGGCAGACTGAAGCTTTCTTT,TRBJ1-1,TRBV30,TRBD1,-
CASSFGGEGTEAFF,TGTGCCAGCAGTTTCGGGGGAGAAGGCACTGAAGCTTTCTTT,TRBJ1-1,TRBV27,-,-
CASSKRTGAGIGTEAFF,TGTGCCAGTAGTAAGAGAACAGGGGCGGGGATTGGGACTGAAGCTTTCTTT,TRBJ1-1,TRBV19,TRBD1,-
CASSFTNRGYEQYF,TGTGCCAGCAGCTTTACCAACAGGGGGTACGAGCAGTACTTC,TRBJ2-7,TRBV5-6,TRBD1,-
CASSPGQANQETQYF,TGCGCCAGCAGCCCAGGACAGGCGAACCAAGAGACCCAGTACTTC,TRBJ2-5,TRBV5-1,TRBD1,-
CASSPLDRGGPNGELFF,TGTGCCAGCAGCCCCCTTGACAGGGGGGGCCCAAACGGGGAGCTGTTTTTT,TRBJ2-2,TRBV7-8,TRBD1,-
CARKESDTQYF,TGTGCCAGGAAAGAGTCAGATACGCAGTATTTT,TRBJ2-3,TRBV25-1,-,-
CASSPPGLRETQYF,TGCGCCAGCAGCCCCCCGGGACTGAGGGAGACCCAGTACTTC,TRBJ2-5,TRBV4-3,-,-
CASSLIRGGAGELFF,TGTGCCAGCAGCCTCATACGGGGAGGGGCCGGGGAGCTGTTTTTT,TRBJ2-2,TRBV7-6,TRBD2,-